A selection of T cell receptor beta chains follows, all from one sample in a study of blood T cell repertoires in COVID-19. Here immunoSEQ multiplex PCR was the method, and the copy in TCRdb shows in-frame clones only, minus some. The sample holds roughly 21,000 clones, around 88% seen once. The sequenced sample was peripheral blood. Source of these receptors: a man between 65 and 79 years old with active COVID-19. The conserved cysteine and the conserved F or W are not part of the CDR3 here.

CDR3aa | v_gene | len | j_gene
ASSLAGYDYNEQF | TRBV5-1 | 13 | TRBJ2-1
ASSLGINRASSYEQY | TRBV5-8 | 15 | TRBJ2-7
ASSPRLVPPNEQF | TRBV13 | 13 | TRBJ2-1
ASSTRTGGITEAF | TRBV7-6 | 13 | TRBJ1-1
ASSPDSNYGYT | TRBV5-1 | 11 | TRBJ1-2
ASSPPGAGRYGYT | TRBV18 | 13 | TRBJ1-2
ASRTGSMNTEAF | TRBV5-1 | 12 | TRBJ1-1
ASSQGVTNYGYT | TRBV3-1/TRBV3-2 | 12 | TRBJ1-2
ASSLALAGRTYNEQF | TRBV5-6 | 15 | TRBJ2-1
ASSSGGHPREETQY | TRBV9 | 14 | TRBJ2-5
ASSRTQGIGTEAF | TRBV2 | 13 | TRBJ1-1
ASSLEDRGYNEQF | TRBV11-2 | 13 | TRBJ2-1
ASSLAGGPSDTQY | TRBV7-8 | 13 | TRBJ2-3
ASSSGASGRNYEQY | TRBV5-1 | 14 | TRBJ2-7
ASSLSGNTIY | TRBV7-9 | 10 | TRBJ1-3
ASSYSEIYGYT | TRBV6-5 | 11 | TRBJ1-2
ATSDQDSYTGELF | TRBV24-1 | 13 | TRBJ2-2
ASSPQMGAVSYEQY | TRBV18 | 14 | TRBJ2-7
ASAFWGGPETQY | TRBV2 | 12 | TRBJ2-5
ASSRTGEGYGYT | TRBV19 | 12 | TRBJ1-2
ASSRTRYSYEQY | TRBV6-5 | 12 | TRBJ2-7
ASSLEGQGEETQY | TRBV5-1 | 13 | TRBJ2-5
ATSDSLANTYNEQF | TRBV24-1 | 14 | TRBJ2-1
AWSENLAGVYEQY | TRBV30 | 13 | TRBJ2-7
ASSEYYEQY | TRBV6-1 | 9 | TRBJ2-7
ASREVRFDPEAF | TRBV6-1 | 12 | TRBJ1-1
ASSPKAVESGNTIY | TRBV25-1 | 14 | TRBJ1-3
ASSLDFMNTEAF | TRBV7-9 | 12 | TRBJ1-1
ATNDAGQGNTEAF | TRBV6-5 | 13 | TRBJ1-1
ASSTDRHSPLH | TRBV19 | 11 | TRBJ1-6
AWGGEGMNTEAF | TRBV30 | 12 | TRBJ1-1
ASTSARDTGGYT | TRBV6-5 | 12 | TRBJ1-2
ASSGGPRRLDNEQF | TRBV2 | 14 | TRBJ2-1
ASSQALGYEQY | TRBV4-1 | 11 | TRBJ2-7
ASTPGQAASPLH | TRBV6-5 | 12 | TRBJ1-6
ATSGGRVGIYNEQF | TRBV15 | 14 | TRBJ2-1
ASSRREGNQPQH | TRBV4-1 | 12 | TRBJ1-5
ASSQGTSGTSSTDTQY | TRBV7-9 | 16 | TRBJ2-3
ASSIGASGVAYEQY | TRBV19 | 14 | TRBJ2-7
ASSPKTSGFSYNEQF | TRBV13 | 15 | TRBJ2-1